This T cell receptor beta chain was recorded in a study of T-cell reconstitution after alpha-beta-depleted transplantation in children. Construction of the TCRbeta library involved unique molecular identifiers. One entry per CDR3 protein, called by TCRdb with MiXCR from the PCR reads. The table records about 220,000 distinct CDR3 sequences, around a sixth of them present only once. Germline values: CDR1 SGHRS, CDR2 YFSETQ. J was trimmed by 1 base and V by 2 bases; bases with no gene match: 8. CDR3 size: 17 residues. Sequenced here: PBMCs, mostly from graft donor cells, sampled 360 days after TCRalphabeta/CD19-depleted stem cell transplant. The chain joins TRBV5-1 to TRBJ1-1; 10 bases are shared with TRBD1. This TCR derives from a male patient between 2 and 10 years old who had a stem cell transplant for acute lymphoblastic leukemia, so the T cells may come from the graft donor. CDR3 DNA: TGCGCCAGCAGCTTACCCCCGGACAGGGGGAAGAACACTGAAGCTTTCTTT. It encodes CASSLPPDRGKNTEAFF.